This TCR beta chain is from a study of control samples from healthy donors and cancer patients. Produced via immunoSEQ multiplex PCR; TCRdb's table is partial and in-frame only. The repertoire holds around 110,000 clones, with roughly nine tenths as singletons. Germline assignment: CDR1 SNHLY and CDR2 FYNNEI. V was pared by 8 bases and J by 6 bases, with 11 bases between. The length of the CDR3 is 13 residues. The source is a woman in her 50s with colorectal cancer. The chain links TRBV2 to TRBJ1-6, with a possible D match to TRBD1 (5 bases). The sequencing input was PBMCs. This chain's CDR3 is CASQGSRNSPLHF. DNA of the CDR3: TGTGCCAGCCAGGGTTCACGTAATTCACCCCTCCACTTT.